The source of this T cell receptor (beta chain) is a study of shared clonotypes between healthy human individuals. Study-wide results and caveats: Between a handful of donors, naive CD4 clonotypes were shared at a level of about 5%. Non-shared clonotypes had lower generation probabilities than clonotypes shared by all four sorted-subset donors.

V lost 1 base, J lost 10 bases, and 11 bases stayed unmatched. From germline, CDR1 is KGHSH and CDR2 LQKENI. CDR3 length equals 16 residues. On this clone itself: Antigen unknown.

The study separated CD4+ cells into CD45RA+ naive and CD45RA-negative memory subsets. Sequencing was performed with immunoSEQ multiplex PCR; in TCRdb, only in-frame clones are kept and a portion is missing. The repertoire holds over a million clones, with around 97% as singletons. V usage is TRBV18 and J usage is TRBJ2-1; 9 nucleotides match TRBD2. Source material: naive CD4+ T cells sorted from blood. Subset given: CD45RA+ positively selected. The TCR was taken from a man aged 25-45 years in good health. CDR3 loop: CASSPLSREGLGEQFF. The CDR3 DNA is TGTGCCAGCTCACCACTCTCGCGGGAGGGCCTAGGGGAGCAGTTCTTC.